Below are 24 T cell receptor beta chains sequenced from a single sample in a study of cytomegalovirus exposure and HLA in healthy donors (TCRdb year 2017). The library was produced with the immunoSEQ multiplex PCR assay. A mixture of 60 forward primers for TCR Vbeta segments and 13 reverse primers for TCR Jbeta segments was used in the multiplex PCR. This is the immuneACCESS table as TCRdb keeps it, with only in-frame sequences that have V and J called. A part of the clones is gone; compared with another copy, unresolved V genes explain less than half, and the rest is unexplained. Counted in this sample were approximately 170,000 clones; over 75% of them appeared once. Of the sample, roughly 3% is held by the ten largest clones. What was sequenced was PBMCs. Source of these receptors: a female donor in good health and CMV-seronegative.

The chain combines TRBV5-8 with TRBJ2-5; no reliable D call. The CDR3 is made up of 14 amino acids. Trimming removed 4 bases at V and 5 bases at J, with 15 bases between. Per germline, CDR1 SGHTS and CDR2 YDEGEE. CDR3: CASSPRQGQETQYF. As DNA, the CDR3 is TGTGCCAGCAGCCCTCGACAAGGTCAGGAGACCCAGTACTTC.

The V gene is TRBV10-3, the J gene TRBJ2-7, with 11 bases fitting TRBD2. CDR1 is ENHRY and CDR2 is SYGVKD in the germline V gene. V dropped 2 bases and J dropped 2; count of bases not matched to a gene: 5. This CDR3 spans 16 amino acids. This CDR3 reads CAISEEVAGGAYEQYF. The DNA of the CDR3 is TGTGCCATCAGTGAGGAAGTAGCGGGAGGGGCCTACGAGCAGTACTTC.

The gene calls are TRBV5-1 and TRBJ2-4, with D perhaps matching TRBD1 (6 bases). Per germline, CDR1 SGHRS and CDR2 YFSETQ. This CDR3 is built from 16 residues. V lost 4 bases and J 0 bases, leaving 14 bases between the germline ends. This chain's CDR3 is CASSDTGQLAKNIQYF. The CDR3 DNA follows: TGCGCCAGCAGCGATACGGGACAACTAGCCAAAAACATTCAGTACTTC.

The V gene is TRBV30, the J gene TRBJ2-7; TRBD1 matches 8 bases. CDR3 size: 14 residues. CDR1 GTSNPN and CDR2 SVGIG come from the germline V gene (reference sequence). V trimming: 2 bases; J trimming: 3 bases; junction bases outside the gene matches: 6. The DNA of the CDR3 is TGTGCCTGGAGTACACCGGGACAGGTCTACGAGCAGTACTTC. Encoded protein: CAWSTPGQVYEQYF.

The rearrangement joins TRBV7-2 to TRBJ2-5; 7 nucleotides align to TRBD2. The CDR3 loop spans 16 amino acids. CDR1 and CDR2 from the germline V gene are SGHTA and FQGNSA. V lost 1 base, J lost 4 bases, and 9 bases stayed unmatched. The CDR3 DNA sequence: TGTGCCAGCAGCTTAGTATATGCCACGGGGGGAGAGACCCAGTACTTC. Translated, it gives CASSLVYATGGETQYF.

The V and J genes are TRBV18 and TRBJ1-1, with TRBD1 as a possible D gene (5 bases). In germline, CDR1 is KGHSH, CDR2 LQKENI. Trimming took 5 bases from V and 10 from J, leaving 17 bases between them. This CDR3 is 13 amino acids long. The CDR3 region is CASSAGGNDRAFF. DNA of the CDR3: TGTGCCAGCTCAGCTGGGGGGAACGATCGAGCTTTCTTT.

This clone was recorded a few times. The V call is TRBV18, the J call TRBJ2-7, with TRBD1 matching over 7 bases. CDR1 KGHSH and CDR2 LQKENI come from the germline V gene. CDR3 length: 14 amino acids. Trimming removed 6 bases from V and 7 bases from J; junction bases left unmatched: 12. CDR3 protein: CASSHVDRVREQYF. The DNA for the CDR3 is TGTGCCAGCTCTCACGTAGACAGGGTCCGGGAGCAGTACTTC.

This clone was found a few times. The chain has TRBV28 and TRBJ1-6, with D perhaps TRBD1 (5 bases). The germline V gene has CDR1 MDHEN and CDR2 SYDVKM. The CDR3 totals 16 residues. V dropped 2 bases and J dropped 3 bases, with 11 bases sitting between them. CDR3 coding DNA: TGTGCCAGCAGTTTACCGATGACAGACTATAATTCACCCCTCCACTTT. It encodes CASSLPMTDYNSPLHF.

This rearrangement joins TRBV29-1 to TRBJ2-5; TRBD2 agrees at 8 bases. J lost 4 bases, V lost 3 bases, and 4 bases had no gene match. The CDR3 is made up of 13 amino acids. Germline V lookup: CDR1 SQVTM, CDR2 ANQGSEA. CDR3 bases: TGCAGCGTTGATAGGACTAGCCTAGAGACCCAGTACTTC. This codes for CSVDRTSLETQYF.

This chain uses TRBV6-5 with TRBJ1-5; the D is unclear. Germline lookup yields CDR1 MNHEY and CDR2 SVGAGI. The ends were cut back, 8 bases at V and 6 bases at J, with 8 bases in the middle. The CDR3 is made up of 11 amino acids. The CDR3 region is CASGRGQPQHF. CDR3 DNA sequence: TGTGCCAGCGGGCGGGGTCAGCCCCAGCATTTT.

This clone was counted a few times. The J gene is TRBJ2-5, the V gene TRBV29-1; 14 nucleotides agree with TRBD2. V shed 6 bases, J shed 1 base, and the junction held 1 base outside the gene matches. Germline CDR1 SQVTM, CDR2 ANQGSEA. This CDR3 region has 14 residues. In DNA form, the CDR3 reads TGCAGCGTCGGACTAGCGGGAGGCCAAGAGACCCAGTACTTC. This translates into CSVGLAGGQETQYF.

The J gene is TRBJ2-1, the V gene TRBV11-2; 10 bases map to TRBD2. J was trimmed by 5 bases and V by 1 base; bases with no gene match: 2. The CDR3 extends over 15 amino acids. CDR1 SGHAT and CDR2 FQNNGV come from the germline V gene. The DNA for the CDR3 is TGTGCCAGCAGCTTAGTTAGCGGGAGGAACAATGAGCAGTTCTTC. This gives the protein CASSLVSGRNNEQFF.

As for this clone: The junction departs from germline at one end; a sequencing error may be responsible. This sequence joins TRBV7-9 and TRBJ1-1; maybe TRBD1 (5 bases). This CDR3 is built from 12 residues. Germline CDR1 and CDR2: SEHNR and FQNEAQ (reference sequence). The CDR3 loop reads CSSSRGSTEAFF. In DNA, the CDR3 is TGTTCCAGCAGCCGGGGGTCCACTGAAGCTTTCTTT.

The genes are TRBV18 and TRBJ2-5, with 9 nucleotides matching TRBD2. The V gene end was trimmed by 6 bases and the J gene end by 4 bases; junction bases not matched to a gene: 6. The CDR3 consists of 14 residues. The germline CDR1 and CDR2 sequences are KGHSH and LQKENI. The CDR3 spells CASSPTSGGETQYF. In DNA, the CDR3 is TGTGCCAGCTCTCCGACTAGCGGAGGAGAGACCCAGTACTTC.

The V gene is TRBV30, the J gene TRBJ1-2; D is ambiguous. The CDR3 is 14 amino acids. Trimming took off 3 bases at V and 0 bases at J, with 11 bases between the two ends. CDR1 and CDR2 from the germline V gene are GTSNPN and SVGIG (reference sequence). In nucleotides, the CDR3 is TGTGCCTGGAGGTGGGCTCCGGCTAACTATGGCTACACCTTC. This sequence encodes CAWRWAPANYGYTF.

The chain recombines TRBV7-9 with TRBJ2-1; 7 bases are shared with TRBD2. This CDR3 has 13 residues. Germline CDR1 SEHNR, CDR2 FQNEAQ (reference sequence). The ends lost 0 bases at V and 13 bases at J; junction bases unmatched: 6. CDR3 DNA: TGTGCCAGCAGCTTAGCGCAGGCTAGCGGACAGTTCTTC. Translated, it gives CASSLAQASGQFF.

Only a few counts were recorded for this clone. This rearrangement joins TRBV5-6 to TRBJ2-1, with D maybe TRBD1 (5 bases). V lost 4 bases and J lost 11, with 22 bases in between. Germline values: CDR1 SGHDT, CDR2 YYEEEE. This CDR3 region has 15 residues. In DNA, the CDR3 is TGTGCCAGCAGCCGGGCGGTAGGGGAAGCCCCCCAGCAGTTCTTC. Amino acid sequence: CASSRAVGEAPQQFF.

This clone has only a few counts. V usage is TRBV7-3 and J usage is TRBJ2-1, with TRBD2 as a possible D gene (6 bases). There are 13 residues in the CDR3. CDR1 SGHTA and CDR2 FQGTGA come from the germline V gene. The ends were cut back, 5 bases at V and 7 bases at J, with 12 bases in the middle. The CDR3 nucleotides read TGTGCCAGCAGCAACGGAGGGTTAAATGAGCAGTTCTTC. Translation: CASSNGGLNEQFF.

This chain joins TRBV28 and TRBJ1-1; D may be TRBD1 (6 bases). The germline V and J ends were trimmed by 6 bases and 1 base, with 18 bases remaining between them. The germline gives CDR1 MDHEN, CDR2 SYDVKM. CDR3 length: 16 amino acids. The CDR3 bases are TGTGCCAGCAGACCTGCGTCCGCGGGGGCGAACACTGAAGCTTTCTTT. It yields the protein CASRPASAGANTEAFF.

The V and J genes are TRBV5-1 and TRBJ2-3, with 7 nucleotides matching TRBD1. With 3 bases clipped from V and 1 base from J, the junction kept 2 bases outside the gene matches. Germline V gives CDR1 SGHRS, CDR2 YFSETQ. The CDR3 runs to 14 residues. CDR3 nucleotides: TGCGCCAGCAGCTATGGACAGGGCACAGATACGCAGTATTTT. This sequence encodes CASSYGQGTDTQYF.

CDR3 sequence (DNA): TGTGCCAGCAGGGACAGGTCTGGGGGCAATCAGCCCCAGCATTTT. As protein: CASRDRSGGNQPQHF. The J gene is TRBJ1-5, the V gene TRBV2; 7 bases map to TRBD1. CDR1 SNHLY and CDR2 FYNNEI come from the germline V gene. The CDR3 is 15 amino acids. Trimming cost V 6 bases and J 2 bases; bases outside gene matches: 7.

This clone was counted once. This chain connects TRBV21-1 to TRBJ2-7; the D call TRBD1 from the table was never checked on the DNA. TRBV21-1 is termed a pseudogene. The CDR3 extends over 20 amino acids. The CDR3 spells CASSKVVGVPQGVLTYEQYF. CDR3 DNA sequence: TGTGCCAGCAGCAAAGTAGTTGGCGTCCCGCAGGGCGTTCTCACCTACGAGCAGTACTTC.

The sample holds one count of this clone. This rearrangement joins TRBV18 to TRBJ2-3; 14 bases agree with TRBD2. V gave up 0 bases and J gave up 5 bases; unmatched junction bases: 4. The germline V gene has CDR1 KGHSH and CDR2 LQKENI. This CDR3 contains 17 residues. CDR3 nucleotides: TGTGCCAGCTCACCACCCCCGGGACTAGCGGGAGAAGATACGCAGTATTTT. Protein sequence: CASSPPPGLAGEDTQYF.

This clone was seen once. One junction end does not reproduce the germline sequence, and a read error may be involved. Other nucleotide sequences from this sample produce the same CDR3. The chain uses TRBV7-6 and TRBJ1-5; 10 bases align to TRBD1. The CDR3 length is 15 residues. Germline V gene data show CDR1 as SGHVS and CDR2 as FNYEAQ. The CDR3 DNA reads TGTGCTAGCAGCTCCGGGACAGGGGTCGCTCAGCCCCAGCATTTT. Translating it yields CASSSGTGVAQPQHF.